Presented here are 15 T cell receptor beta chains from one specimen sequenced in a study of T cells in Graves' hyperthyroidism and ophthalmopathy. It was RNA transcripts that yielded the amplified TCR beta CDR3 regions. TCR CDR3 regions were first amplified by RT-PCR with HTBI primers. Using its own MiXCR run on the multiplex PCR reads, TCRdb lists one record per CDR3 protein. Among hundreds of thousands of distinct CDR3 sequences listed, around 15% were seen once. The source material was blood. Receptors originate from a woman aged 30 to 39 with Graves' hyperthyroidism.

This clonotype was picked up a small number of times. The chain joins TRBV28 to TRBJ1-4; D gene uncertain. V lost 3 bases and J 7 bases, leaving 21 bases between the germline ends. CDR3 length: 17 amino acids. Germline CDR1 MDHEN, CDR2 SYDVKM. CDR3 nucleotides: TGTGCCAGCAGTTTGGAGGGTCTCGGCCGGGGAGGTGAAAAACTGTTTTTT. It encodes CASSLEGLGRGGEKLFF. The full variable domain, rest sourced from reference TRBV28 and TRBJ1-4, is DVKVTQSSRYLVKRTGEKVFLECVQDMDHENMFWYRQDPGLGLRLIYFSYDVKMKEKGDIPEGYSVSREKKERFSLILESASTNQTSMYLCASSLEGLGRGGEKLFFGSGTQLSVL.

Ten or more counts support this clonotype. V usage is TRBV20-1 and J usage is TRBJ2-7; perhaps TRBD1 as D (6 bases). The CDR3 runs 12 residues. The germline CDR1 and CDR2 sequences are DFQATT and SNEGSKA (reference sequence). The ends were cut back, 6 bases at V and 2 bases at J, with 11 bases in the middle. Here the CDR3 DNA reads TGCAGTGCCAACAGGGAGACCTACGAGCAGTACTTC. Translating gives CSANRETYEQYF.

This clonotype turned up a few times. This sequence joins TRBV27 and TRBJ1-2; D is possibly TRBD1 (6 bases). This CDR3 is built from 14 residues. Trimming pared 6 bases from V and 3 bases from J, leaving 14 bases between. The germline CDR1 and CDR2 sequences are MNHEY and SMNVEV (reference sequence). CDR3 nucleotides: TGTGCCAGCAGCCAGACGGGGGGGCACTATGGCTACACCTTC. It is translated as CASSQTGGHYGYTF.

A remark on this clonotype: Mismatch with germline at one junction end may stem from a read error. Here the CDR3 reads CAISESGAKETQYF. As DNA, the CDR3 is TGTGCCATCAGTGAGTCGGGGGCGAAAGAGACCCAGTACTTC. The chain combines TRBV28 with TRBJ2-5; the D call may be TRBD1 or TRBD2 (6 bases each). The germline V gene has CDR1 MDHEN and CDR2 SYDVKM. This CDR3 spans 14 amino acids. Together with reference TRBV28 and TRBJ2-5, the CDR3 gives the full variable domain: DVKVTQSSRYLVKRTGEKVFLECVQDMDHENMFWYRQDPGLGLRLIYFSYDVKMKEKGDIPEGYSVSREKKERFSLILESASTNQTSMYLCAISESGAKETQYFGPGTRLLVL.

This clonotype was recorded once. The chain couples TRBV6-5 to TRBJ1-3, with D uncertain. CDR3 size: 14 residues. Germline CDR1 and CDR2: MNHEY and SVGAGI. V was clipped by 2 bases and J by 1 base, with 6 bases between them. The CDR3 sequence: CASSYVASGNTIYF. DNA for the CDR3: TGTGCCAGCAGTTACGTCGCTTCTGGAAACACCATATATTTT.

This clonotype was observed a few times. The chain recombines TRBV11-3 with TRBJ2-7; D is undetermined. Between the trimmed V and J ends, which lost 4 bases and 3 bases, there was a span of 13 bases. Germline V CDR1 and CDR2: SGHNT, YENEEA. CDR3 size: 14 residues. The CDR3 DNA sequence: TGTGCCAGCAGCTCGTGGACGACCGGCTACGAGCAGTACTTC. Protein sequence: CASSSWTTGYEQYF.

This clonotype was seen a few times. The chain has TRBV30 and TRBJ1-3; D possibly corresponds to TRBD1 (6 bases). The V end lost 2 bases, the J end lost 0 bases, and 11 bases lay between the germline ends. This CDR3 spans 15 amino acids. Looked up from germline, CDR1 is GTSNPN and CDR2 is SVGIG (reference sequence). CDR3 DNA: TGTGCCTGGAGTTCAGGGGTGATCTCTGGAAACACCATATATTTT. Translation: CAWSSGVISGNTIYF.

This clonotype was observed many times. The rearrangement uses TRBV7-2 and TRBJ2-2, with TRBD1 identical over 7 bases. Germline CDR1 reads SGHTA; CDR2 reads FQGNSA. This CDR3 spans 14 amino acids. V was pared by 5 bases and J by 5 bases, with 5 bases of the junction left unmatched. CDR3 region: CASSPGTATGELFF. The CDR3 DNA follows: TGTGCCAGCAGCCCTGGGACAGCAACCGGGGAGCTGTTTTTT.

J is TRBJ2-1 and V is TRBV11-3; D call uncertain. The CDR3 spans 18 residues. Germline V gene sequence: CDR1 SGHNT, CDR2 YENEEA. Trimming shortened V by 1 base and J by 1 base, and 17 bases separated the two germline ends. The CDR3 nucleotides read TGTGCCAGCAGCTTAGGTCTCCCGGTCCTGCAGTCCTACAATGAGCAGTTCTTC. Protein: CASSLGLPVLQSYNEQFF.

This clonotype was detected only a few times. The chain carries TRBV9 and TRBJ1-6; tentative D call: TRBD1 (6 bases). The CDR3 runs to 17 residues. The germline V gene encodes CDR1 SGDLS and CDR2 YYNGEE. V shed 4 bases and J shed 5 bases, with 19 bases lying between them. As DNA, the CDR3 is TGTGCCAGCAGCTTGGGGACCGGGGGCAGCAATAATTCACCCCTCCACTTT. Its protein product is CASSLGTGGSNNSPLHF.

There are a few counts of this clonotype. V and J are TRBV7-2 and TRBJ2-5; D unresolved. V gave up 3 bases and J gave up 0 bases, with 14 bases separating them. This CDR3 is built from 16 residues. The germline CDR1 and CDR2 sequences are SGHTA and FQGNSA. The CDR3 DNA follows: TGTGCCAGCAGCTTGGTAGGGCGCCAGTACCAAGAGACCCAGTACTTC. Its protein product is CASSLVGRQYQETQYF.

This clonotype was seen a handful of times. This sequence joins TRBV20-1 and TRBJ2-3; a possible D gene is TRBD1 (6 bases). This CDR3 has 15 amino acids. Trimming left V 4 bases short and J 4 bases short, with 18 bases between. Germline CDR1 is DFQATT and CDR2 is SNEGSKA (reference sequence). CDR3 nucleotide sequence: TGCAGTGCTACTAAACAGGGCTCCGTCCCAGATACGCAGTATTTT. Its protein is CSATKQGSVPDTQYF.

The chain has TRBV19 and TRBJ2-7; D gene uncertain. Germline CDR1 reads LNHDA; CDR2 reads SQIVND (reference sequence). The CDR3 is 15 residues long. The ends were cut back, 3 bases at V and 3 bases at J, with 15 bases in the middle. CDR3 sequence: CASSIRPSPIYEQYF. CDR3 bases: TGTGCCAGTAGTATCCGGCCCTCACCGATCTACGAGCAGTACTTC.

CDR3 sequence: CSASHPNTGELFF. In DNA, the CDR3 is TGCAGTGCTAGCCACCCGAACACCGGGGAGCTGTTTTTT. This chain joins TRBV20-1 and TRBJ2-2; D gene unclear. The CDR3 is 13 amino acids. V lost 3 bases and J 0 bases, leaving 5 bases between the germline ends. Germline V CDR1 and CDR2: DFQATT, SNEGSKA (reference sequence).

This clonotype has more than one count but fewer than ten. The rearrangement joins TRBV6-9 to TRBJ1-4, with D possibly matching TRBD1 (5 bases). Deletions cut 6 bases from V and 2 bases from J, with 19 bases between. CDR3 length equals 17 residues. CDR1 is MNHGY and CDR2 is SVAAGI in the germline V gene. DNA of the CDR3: TGTGCCAGCAGCCCGGACATGGCGCTTGGCACTAATGAAAAACTGTTTTTT. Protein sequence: CASSPDMALGTNEKLFF.